This T cell receptor (beta chain) was recovered during a study of long-term antiretroviral therapy in people with HIV. Whole-study results and caveats: The clones with expansion before ART were dominant in the repertoire at all time points.

This clone was counted a few times. As yet, its antigen is unknown. Trimming removed 3 bases from V and 5 bases from J; junction bases left unmatched: 5. The CDR3 covers 15 residues. Germline lookup yields CDR1 SGDLS and CDR2 YYNGEE. The immunoSEQ assay was v3.0, run at survey level. Sequencing efforts were directed toward about 35,000-55,000 T-cell genomes per sample. The repertoire was sequenced with immunoSEQ multiplex PCR; TCRdb's copy has only in-frame clones and lacks some. The repertoire has over 30,000 clones, around three quarters of them found once; the top ten carry roughly 7.2%. There was at least one pre-ART PBMC sample for each donor, plus at least two post-ART PBMC samples.

The material was unsorted PBMCs, obtained 2 years after starting antiretroviral therapy. The rearrangement links TRBV9 to TRBJ2-1; 10 bases line up with TRBD2. This clonotype was sampled from a woman aged 45-59 years with HIV. The CDR3 DNA reads TGTGCCAGCAGCGATAGCGGGGGGTACCACAATGAGCAGTTCTTC. Residues: CASSDSGGYHNEQFF.